This T cell receptor beta chain was recorded in a study of cytomegalovirus exposure and HLA in healthy donors. Findings of the study overall: Sequencing likely caused a cluster of highly shared sequence variants. In a later analysis, several top co-occurrence clusters appeared linked to parvovirus B19, influenza, CMV and Epstein-Barr virus.

There are a few counts of this clone. The antigen is undetermined. The PCR made use of 60 Vbeta and 13 Jbeta primers. The table came from immunoSEQ multiplex PCR; TCRdb's copy has only in-frame clones and leaves some out. The table lists under 200,000 clones, 70% to 85% of them singletons. The sequence was collected from a woman aged 40 to 50 in good health and CMV-seronegative. Sample: PBMCs.

DNA for the CDR3: TGTGCCAGCAGTGGGGGATCAACTGCGGGTGAAAAACTGTTTTTT. It translates to CASSGGSTAGEKLFF. V and J are TRBV2 and TRBJ1-4; D is uncertain. V was clipped by 4 bases and J by 7 bases, with 16 bases between them. This CDR3 comprises 15 residues. The germline V gene has CDR1 SNHLY and CDR2 FYNNEI.